This is a list of T cell receptor beta chains from one sample in a study of cytomegalovirus exposure and HLA in healthy donors. Clones were sequenced by immunoSEQ multiplex PCR, and TCRdb holds only the in-frame ones, with some missing. Found here are around 87,000 clones, 81% of them singletons; the top ten hold about 1.2%. Material: PBMCs. The receptors shown here come from a girl aged 2 to 9 in good health and CMV-seropositive. Each CDR3 is given with its conserved first and last residue. D genes are given only for firm matches. Not all rows give a size; the values are once, few, many and, for expanded clones, a class.

>TRBV7-9|once|TRBD2|TRBJ2-3
CASSYRLAKSIDTQYF
TGTGCCAGCAGCTATAGACTAGCGAAGAGCATAGATACGCAGTATTTT
>TRBV6-6|few|NA|TRBJ1-5
CAERDTLNQPQHF
TGTGCGGAACGGGACACCCTAAATCAGCCCCAGCATTTT
>TRBV27|NA|TRBD1|TRBJ2-7
CASSFEGAGEQYF
TGTGCCAGCAGTTTTGAGGGGGCAGGGGAGCAGTACTTC
>TRBV6-5|NA|NA|TRBJ2-1
CASTSGNEQFF
TGTGCCAGCACGTCCGGCAATGAGCAGTTCTTC
>TRBV29-1|NA|NA|TRBJ1-1
CSVEAVMEEDTEAFF
TGCAGCGTTGAAGCGGTGATGGAGGAGGACACTGAAGCTTTCTTT
>TRBV7-6|NA|TRBD1|TRBJ1-2
CASSRLPQGANYGYTF
TGTGCCAGCAGTCGGTTACCACAGGGGGCTAACTATGGCTACACCTTC
>TRBV30|NA|TRBD1|TRBJ2-7
CAWSVTGTGTYEQYF
TGTGCCTGGAGTGTAACGGGGACAGGGACCTACGAGCAGTACTTC
>TRBV5-4|NA|TRBD1|TRBJ1-4
CASSPGGTNEKLFF
TGTGCCAGCAGCCCAGGGGGAACTAATGAAAAACTGTTTTTT
>TRBV5-1|NA|TRBD1|TRBJ2-7
CASSPLQGASYEQYF
TGCGCCAGCAGCCCTCTGCAGGGGGCCTCCTACGAGCAGTACTTC
>TRBV5-1|NA|NA|TRBJ1-1
CASSRGGQSNTEAFF
TGCGCCAGCAGCCGGGGAGGGCAGTCGAACACTGAAGCTTTCTTT
>TRBV5-1|NA|TRBD2|TRBJ2-1
CASSLGTSGNNEQFF
TGCGCCAGCAGCTTGGGCACTAGCGGAAACAATGAGCAGTTCTTC
>TRBV25-1|NA|TRBD1|TRBJ1-4
CASSQGAGNEKLFF
TGTGCCAGCAGTCAGGGGGCAGGTAATGAAAAACTGTTTTTT
>TRBV4-2|NA|TRBD2|TRBJ2-7
CASSGRLAGSYEQYF
TGTGCCAGCAGCGGACGACTAGCGGGGTCCTACGAGCAGTACTTC
>TRBV5-6|few|TRBD1|TRBJ1-2
CASRSTGAPSYGYTF
TGTGCCAGCAGGTCAACAGGGGCCCCTTCCTATGGCTACACCTTC
>TRBV19|NA|NA|TRBJ1-5
CASSIVSRGGYSNQPQHF
TGTGCCAGTAGTATAGTCTCACGGGGGGGATATAGCAATCAGCCCCAGCATTTT
>TRBV6-1|few|NA|TRBJ2-7
CASSEAGLSSYEQYF
TGTGCCAGCAGTGAAGCGGGCCTTAGCTCCTACGAGCAGTACTTC
>TRBV10-3|NA|NA|TRBJ1-2
CAISESNSNGYTF
TGTGCCATCAGTGAGTCGAACAGTAATGGCTACACCTTC
>TRBV28|NA|NA|TRBJ2-7
CASSFSLRGSFYEQYF
TGTGCCAGCAGTTTTTCCCTAAGGGGGTCTTTCTACGAGCAGTACTTC
>TRBV6-5|NA|TRBD1|TRBJ1-5
CASSRTGRQPQHF
TGTGCCAGCAGTCGGACAGGGCGTCAGCCCCAGCATTTT
>TRBV25-1|NA|TRBD1|TRBJ1-4
CASSDIGRGGQGDEKLFF
TGTGCCAGCAGTGATATCGGTCGTGGGGGACAGGGGGATGAAAAACTGTTTTTT
>TRBV10-2|NA|TRBD2|TRBJ2-1
CASSTGLARNEQFF
TGCGCCAGCAGTACGGGACTAGCGAGGAATGAGCAGTTCTTC
>TRBV7-9|NA|TRBD2|TRBJ2-1
CASSLKRTSTSYNEQFF
TGTGCCAGCAGCTTAAAGAGGACTAGTACCTCCTACAATGAGCAGTTCTTC
>TRBV28|NA|NA|TRBJ2-7
CASSLRRERYEQYF
TGTGCCAGCAGTTTAAGACGGGAGAGATACGAGCAGTACTTC
>TRBV2|NA|NA|TRBJ2-3
CASSDYRGSTAADTQYF
TGTGCCAGCAGTGACTATCGGGGGAGTACGGCGGCAGATACGCAGTATTTT
>TRBV7-8|NA|NA|TRBJ1-4
CASSFRGDYNEKLFF
TGTGCCAGCAGCTTCCGAGGGGACTACAATGAAAAACTGTTTTTT
>TRBV6-1|NA|NA|TRBJ2-3
CASESTYFTDTRYF
TGTGCCAGCGAATCAACGTACTTCACAGATACGCGGTATTTT
>TRBV6-1|NA|NA|TRBJ1-2
CASSEGPVANYGYTF
TGTGCCAGCAGTGAAGGCCCTGTAGCTAACTATGGCTACACCTTC
>TRBV12-5|once|NA|TRBJ2-3
CASGSHGEGTDTQYF
TGTGCTAGTGGTTCTCACGGGGAGGGCACAGATACGCAGTATTTT
>TRBV28|NA|TRBD1|TRBJ1-2
CASSRDSFPYGYTF
TGTGCCAGCAGCAGGGACAGCTTCCCCTATGGCTACACCTTC
>TRBV20-1|NA|NA|TRBJ2-1
CSGSDNEQFF
TGCAGTGGGTCGGACAATGAGCAGTTCTTC
>TRBV11-2|NA|NA|TRBJ1-2
CASSFVSLEGYTF
TGTGCCAGCAGCTTCGTATCCCTAGAAGGCTACACCTTC
>TRBV5-8|NA|TRBD1|TRBJ2-1
CASRDREREQFF
TGTGCCAGCAGGGACAGGGAACGTGAGCAGTTCTTC
>TRBV29-1|NA|NA|TRBJ2-5
CSVRGGIQETQYF
TGCAGCGTTCGGGGCGGGATTCAAGAGACCCAGTACTTC
>TRBV28|NA|NA|TRBJ1-2
CASSWTRGGYTF
TGTGCCAGCAGTTGGACCAGGGGTGGCTACACCTTC
>TRBV6-5|NA|TRBD1|TRBJ1-2
CASSRDRPHNYTF
TGTGCCAGCAGCCGGGACAGGCCCCATAACTACACCTTC
>TRBV29-1|once|TRBD1|TRBJ1-2
CSVVGTALILSYGYTF
TGCAGCGTTGTTGGGACAGCCCTCATCCTCTCCTATGGCTACACCTTC
>TRBV19|NA|TRBD2|TRBJ2-1
CASTSGNSMKQFF
TGTGCCAGTACCAGCGGGAACTCAATGAAGCAGTTCTTC
>TRBV30|NA|NA|TRBJ2-5
CAWSGAGGPIGETQYF
TGTGCCTGGAGCGGGGCAGGAGGGCCGATTGGAGAGACCCAGTACTTC
>TRBV6-5|NA|NA|TRBJ1-1
CASKRVGGNTEAFF
TGTGCCAGCAAACGAGTGGGGGGGAACACTGAAGCTTTCTTT
>TRBV27|NA|TRBD1|TRBJ2-3
CASRSGQAYTQYF
TGTGCCAGCAGGAGCGGACAGGCATATACGCAGTATTTT
>TRBV6-4|NA|TRBD2|TRBJ2-3
CARVRTSGSADTQYF
TGTGCCAGAGTAAGGACTAGCGGGAGCGCAGATACGCAGTATTTT
>TRBV6-6|NA|NA|TRBJ1-5
CASSTTLAGNQPQHF
TGTGCCAGCAGTACGACACTGGCTGGGAATCAGCCCCAGCATTTT
>TRBV30|NA|NA|TRBJ1-6
CARDGPGEHSPLHF
TGTGCCCGCGATGGGCCGGGGGAGCACTCACCCCTCCACTTT
>TRBV28|NA|NA|TRBJ1-5
CASSEVGVEYSNQPQHF
TGTGCCAGCAGTGAGGTCGGGGTCGAATATAGCAATCAGCCCCAGCATTTT